Sequencing of this T cell receptor beta chain was carried out in a study of blood T cell repertoires in COVID-19. The overall study: The analysed material was cDNA or gDNA that came from T cells, B-cell-depleted T cells, or PBMCs.

The age range of participants was about 18 to 100 years, with residence in about two dozen US areas. Cohorts were assigned according to the clinical history that participants reported. The CDR3 covers 13 residues. Trimming pared 0 bases from V and 9 bases from J, leaving 6 bases between. Original analysis: Reference gene primers were amplified, and this amplification served to estimate nucleated cell counts. Clones were sequenced by immunoSEQ multiplex PCR, and TCRdb holds only the in-frame ones, with some missing. V, J and clone size derive from that table, while D and trimming were established from the DNA sequence. Here the sample spans about 480,000 clones, 70% to 90% being singletons.

The specimen sequenced was PBMCs or T cells enriched from blood (not recorded which). This TCR was sampled from a woman aged 18-29 years with acute COVID-19. The chain recombines TRBV12-3 or TRBV12-4 with TRBJ1-6; D is uncertain. This chain's CDR3 is CASSLAGSSPLHF. The CDR3 DNA reads as TGTGCCAGCAGTTTAGCGGGCAGTTCACCCCTCCACTTT.